A selection of T cell receptor beta chains follows, all from one sample in a study of T cell responses to AZD1222 COVID-19 vaccine. TCRdb keeps only in-frame clones here, not all; method: immunoSEQ multiplex PCR. The table records about 100,000 clones, roughly nine tenths of them present only once. Sequenced here: peripheral blood, sampled 28 days after the second AZD1222 dose. The receptors shown here come from an adult who received the AZD1222 COVID-19 vaccine. Each CDR3 is given with its conserved first and last residue. Each record gives: D gene, J gene, clone size, V gene, CDR3 protein, CDR3 DNA. D genes are given only for firm matches. Clone sizes are given selectively: once, few, many, or a class where the clone is expanded.

D gene: .
J gene: TRBJ1-2
clone size: .
V gene: TRBV7-2
CDR3 protein: CASSPRSGGLSYGYTF
CDR3 DNA: TGTGCCAGCAGCCCTAGGTCTGGGGGGCTCAGCTATGGCTACACCTTC

D gene: .
J gene: TRBJ1-3
clone size: once
V gene: TRBV11-1
CDR3 protein: CASSSSYSSGNTIYF
CDR3 DNA: TGTGCCAGCAGCTCTTCGTACTCCTCTGGAAACACCATATATTTT

D gene: TRBD2
J gene: TRBJ2-1
clone size: .
V gene: TRBV19
CDR3 protein: CASSPGGGSRNEQFF
CDR3 DNA: TGTGCCAGTTCACCCGGCGGGGGGTCACGCAATGAGCAGTTCTTC

D gene: .
J gene: TRBJ2-7
clone size: .
V gene: TRBV18
CDR3 protein: CASSPSVGSGTTYEQYF
CDR3 DNA: TGTGCCAGCTCACCCTCAGTTGGCTCCGGGACGACCTACGAGCAGTACTTC

D gene: TRBD2
J gene: TRBJ2-3
clone size: once
V gene: TRBV13
CDR3 protein: CASSPTRGGRGADTQYF
CDR3 DNA: TGTGCCAGCAGCCCAACCCGGGGGGGCCGGGGGGCAGATACGCAGTATTTT

D gene: .
J gene: TRBJ1-2
clone size: .
V gene: TRBV18
CDR3 protein: CASSPGGQIYGYTF
CDR3 DNA: TGTGCCAGCTCACCAGGGGGACAAATCTATGGCTACACCTTC

D gene: TRBD1
J gene: TRBJ1-1
clone size: .
V gene: TRBV5-6
CDR3 protein: CASSLEGQGYTEAFF
CDR3 DNA: TGTGCCAGCAGCTTAGAAGGACAGGGGTACACTGAAGCTTTCTTT

D gene: .
J gene: TRBJ2-5
clone size: .
V gene: TRBV6-6
CDR3 protein: CAIRIAEFQETQYF
CDR3 DNA: TGTGCCATCCGCATAGCGGAATTCCAAGAGACCCAGTACTTC

D gene: TRBD2
J gene: TRBJ2-1
clone size: .
V gene: TRBV10-1
CDR3 protein: CASRELAGVGEQFF
CDR3 DNA: TGCGCCAGCAGAGAACTAGCGGGGGTCGGTGAGCAGTTCTTC

D gene: .
J gene: TRBJ1-3
clone size: few
V gene: TRBV13
CDR3 protein: CASETGGSGNTIYF
CDR3 DNA: TGTGCCAGCGAGACAGGCGGCTCTGGAAACACCATATATTTT

D gene: TRBD1
J gene: TRBJ1-4
clone size: .
V gene: TRBV29-1
CDR3 protein: CSVSGTGREKLFF
CDR3 DNA: TGCAGCGTCTCCGGGACAGGGAGGGAAAAACTGTTTTTT

D gene: .
J gene: TRBJ2-7
clone size: .
V gene: TRBV7-2
CDR3 protein: CASSLGGGPTYEQYF
CDR3 DNA: TGTGCCAGCAGCTTAGGGGGAGGCCCAACCTACGAGCAGTACTTC

D gene: .
J gene: TRBJ1-6
clone size: .
V gene: TRBV5-1
CDR3 protein: CASSLEGTRNLHF
CDR3 DNA: TGCGCCAGCAGCTTGGAGGGGACACGAAACCTCCACTTT

D gene: .
J gene: TRBJ2-7
clone size: .
V gene: TRBV7-7
CDR3 protein: CASSPPPWDTYEQYF
CDR3 DNA: TGTGCTAGCAGCCCGCCCCCGTGGGATACCTACGAGCAGTACTTC

D gene: TRBD1
J gene: TRBJ2-5
clone size: .
V gene: TRBV5-1
CDR3 protein: CASSSGQGRGETQYF
CDR3 DNA: TGCGCCAGCAGCTCCGGACAGGGCCGGGGTGAGACCCAGTACTTC

D gene: .
J gene: TRBJ1-2
clone size: few
V gene: TRBV7-6
CDR3 protein: CASSTDNPGPRLDYGYTF
CDR3 DNA: TGTGCCAGCAGCACCGATAACCCCGGACCGCGGTTAGACTATGGCTACACCTTC

D gene: TRBD2
J gene: TRBJ2-3
clone size: .
V gene: TRBV5-1
CDR3 protein: CASSLARLTSGGPEATDTQYF
CDR3 DNA: TGCGCCAGCAGCTTGGCCAGGTTGACTAGCGGGGGCCCCGAGGCCACAGATACGCAGTATTTT

D gene: TRBD2
J gene: TRBJ2-2
clone size: .
V gene: TRBV7-2
CDR3 protein: CASSLASSGGTGELFF
CDR3 DNA: TGTGCCAGCAGCTTAGCTTCGAGCGGGGGCACCGGGGAGCTGTTTTTT

D gene: .
J gene: TRBJ2-3
clone size: few
V gene: TRBV5-1
CDR3 protein: CASKTDNTDTQYF
CDR3 DNA: TGCGCCAGCAAGACAGATAACACAGATACGCAGTATTTT

D gene: .
J gene: TRBJ1-1
clone size: .
V gene: TRBV6-5
CDR3 protein: CASSYGGTEAFF
CDR3 DNA: TGTGCCAGCAGTTACGGGGGTACTGAAGCTTTCTTT

D gene: .
J gene: TRBJ1-4
clone size: .
V gene: TRBV21-1
CDR3 protein: CASNRDRGLIFF
CDR3 DNA: TGTGCCAGCAACAGGGACAGGGGACTAATTTTTTTT

D gene: TRBD1
J gene: TRBJ2-1
clone size: few
V gene: TRBV5-1
CDR3 protein: CASSFYDRDYNEQFF
CDR3 DNA: TGCGCCAGCAGCTTTTATGACAGGGACTACAATGAGCAGTTCTTC

D gene: TRBD2
J gene: TRBJ2-1
clone size: .
V gene: TRBV7-8
CDR3 protein: CASSFPRVAGGNEQFF
CDR3 DNA: TGTGCCAGCAGCTTTCCCCGAGTAGCGGGGGGAAATGAGCAGTTCTTC

D gene: .
J gene: TRBJ1-5
clone size: .
V gene: TRBV12-3/TRBV12-4
CDR3 protein: CASSLTVNQPQHF
CDR3 DNA: TGTGCCAGCAGTTTAACGGTTAATCAGCCCCAGCATTTT

D gene: .
J gene: TRBJ2-5
clone size: .
V gene: TRBV2
CDR3 protein: CASRQGLETQYF
CDR3 DNA: TGTGCCAGCAGGCAGGGGTTGGAGACCCAGTACTTC